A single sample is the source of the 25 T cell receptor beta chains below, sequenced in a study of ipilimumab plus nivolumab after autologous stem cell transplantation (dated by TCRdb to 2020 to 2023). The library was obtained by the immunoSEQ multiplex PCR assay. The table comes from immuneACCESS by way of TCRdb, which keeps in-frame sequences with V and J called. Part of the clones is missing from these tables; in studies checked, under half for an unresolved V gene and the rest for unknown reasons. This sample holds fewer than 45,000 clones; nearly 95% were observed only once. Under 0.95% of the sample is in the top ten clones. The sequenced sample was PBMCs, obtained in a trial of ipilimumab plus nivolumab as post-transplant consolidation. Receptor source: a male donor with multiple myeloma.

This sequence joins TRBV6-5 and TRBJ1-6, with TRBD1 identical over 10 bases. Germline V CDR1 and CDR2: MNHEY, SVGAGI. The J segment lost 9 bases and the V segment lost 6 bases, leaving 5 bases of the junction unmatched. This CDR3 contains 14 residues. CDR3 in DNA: TGTGCCAGCAGGTCGACAGGGGGCTTTTCACCCCTCCACTTT. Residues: CASRSTGGFSPLHF.

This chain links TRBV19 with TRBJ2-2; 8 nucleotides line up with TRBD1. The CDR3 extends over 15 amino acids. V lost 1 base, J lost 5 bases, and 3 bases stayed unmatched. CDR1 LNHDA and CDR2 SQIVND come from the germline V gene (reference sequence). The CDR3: CASSIGDRITGELFF. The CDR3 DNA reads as TGTGCCAGTAGTATAGGGGACAGGATAACCGGGGAGCTGTTTTTT.

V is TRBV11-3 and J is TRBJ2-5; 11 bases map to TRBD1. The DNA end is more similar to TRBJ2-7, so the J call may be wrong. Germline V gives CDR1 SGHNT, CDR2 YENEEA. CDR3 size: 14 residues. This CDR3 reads CASSLDRGPYEQYF. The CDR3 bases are TGTGCCAGCAGCTTGGACAGGGGGCCCTACGAGCAGTACTTC.

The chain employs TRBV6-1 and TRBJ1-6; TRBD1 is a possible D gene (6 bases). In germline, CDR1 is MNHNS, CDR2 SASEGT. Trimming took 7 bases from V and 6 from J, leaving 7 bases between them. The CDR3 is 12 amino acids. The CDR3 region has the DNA TGTGCCAGCAAGGGGGTTAATTCACCCCTCCACTTT. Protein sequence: CASKGVNSPLHF.

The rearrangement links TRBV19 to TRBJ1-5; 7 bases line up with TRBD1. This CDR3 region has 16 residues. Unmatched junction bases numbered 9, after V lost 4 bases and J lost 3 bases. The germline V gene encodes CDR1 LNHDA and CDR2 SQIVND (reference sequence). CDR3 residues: CASSTQIRGNNQPQHF. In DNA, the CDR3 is TGTGCCAGTAGTACCCAAATCAGGGGGAACAATCAGCCCCAGCATTTT.

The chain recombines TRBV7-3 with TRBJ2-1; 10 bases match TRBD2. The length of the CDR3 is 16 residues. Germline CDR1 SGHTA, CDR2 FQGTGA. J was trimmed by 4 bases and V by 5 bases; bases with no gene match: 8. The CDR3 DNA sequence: TGTGCCAGCAGCCTTACGCCTAGCGGGGGTTACAATGAGCAGTTCTTC. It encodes CASSLTPSGGYNEQFF.

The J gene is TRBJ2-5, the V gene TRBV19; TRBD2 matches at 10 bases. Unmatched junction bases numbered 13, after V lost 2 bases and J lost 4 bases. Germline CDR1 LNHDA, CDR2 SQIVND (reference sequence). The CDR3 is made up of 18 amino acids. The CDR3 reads CASSINPGLAVGRETQYF. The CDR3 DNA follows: TGTGCCAGTAGTATAAACCCAGGACTAGCGGTGGGTCGAGAGACCCAGTACTTC.

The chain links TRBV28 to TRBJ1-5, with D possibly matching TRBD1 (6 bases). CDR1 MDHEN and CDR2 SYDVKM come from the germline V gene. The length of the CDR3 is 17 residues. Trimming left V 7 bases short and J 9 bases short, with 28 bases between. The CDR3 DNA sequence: TGTGCCAGCATCCCTCACCCCGGGACATGGTTCTCTCGGCCCCAGCATTTT. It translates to CASIPHPGTWFSRPQHF.

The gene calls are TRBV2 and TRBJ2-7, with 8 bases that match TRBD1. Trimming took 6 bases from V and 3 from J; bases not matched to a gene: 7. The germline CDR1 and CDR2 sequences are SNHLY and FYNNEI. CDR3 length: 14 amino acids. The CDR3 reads CASSHPGTGYEQYF. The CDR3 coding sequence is TGTGCCAGCAGCCACCCAGGGACAGGCTACGAGCAGTACTTC.

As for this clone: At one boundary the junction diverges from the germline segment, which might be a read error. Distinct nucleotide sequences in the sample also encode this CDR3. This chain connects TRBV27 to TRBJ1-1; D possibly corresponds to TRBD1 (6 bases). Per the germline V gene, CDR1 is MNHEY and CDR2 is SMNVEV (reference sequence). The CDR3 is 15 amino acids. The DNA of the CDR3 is TGTGCCAGCAGTGGACAAGGGGGGGTGAACACTGAAGCTTTTTTT. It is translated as CASSGQGGVNTEAFF.

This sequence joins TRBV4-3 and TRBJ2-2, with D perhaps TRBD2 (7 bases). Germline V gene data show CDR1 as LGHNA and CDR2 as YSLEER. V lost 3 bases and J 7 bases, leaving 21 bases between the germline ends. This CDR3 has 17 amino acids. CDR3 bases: TGCGCCAGCAGCCAGGGGGAGGGCTGGGGGGCGGTCGGGGAGCTGTTTTTT. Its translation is CASSQGEGWGAVGELFF.

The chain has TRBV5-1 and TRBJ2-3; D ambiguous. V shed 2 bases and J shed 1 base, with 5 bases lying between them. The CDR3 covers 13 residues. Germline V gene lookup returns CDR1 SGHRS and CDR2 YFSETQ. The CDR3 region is CASSFSGTDTQYF. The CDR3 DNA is TGCGCCAGCAGCTTTTCGGGCACAGATACGCAGTATTTT.

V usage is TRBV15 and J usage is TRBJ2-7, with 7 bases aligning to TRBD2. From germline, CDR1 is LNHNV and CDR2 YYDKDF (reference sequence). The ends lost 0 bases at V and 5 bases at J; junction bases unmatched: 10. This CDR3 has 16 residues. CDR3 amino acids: CATSRDGAGGSHEQYF. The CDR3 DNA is TGTGCCACCAGCAGAGATGGGGCCGGGGGGTCCCACGAGCAGTACTTC.

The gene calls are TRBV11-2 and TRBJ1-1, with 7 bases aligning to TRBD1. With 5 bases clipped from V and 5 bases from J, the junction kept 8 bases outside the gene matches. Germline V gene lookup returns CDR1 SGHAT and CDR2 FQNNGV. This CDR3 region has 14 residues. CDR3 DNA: TGTGCCAGCAGCGTTTCAGGGGGGCAGACTGAAGCTTTCTTT. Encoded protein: CASSVSGGQTEAFF.

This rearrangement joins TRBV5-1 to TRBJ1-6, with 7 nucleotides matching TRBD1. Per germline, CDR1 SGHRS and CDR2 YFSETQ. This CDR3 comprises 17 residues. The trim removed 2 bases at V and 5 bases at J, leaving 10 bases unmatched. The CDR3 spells CASSFEQVGTDNSPLHF. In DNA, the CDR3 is TGCGCCAGCAGCTTCGAGCAGGTGGGGACAGATAATTCACCCCTCCACTTT.

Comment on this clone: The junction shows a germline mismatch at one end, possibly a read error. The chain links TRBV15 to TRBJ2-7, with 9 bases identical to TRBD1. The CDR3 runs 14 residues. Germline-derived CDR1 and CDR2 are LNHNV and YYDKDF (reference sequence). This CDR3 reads CATSGVGQGWALHF. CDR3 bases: TGTGCCACCAGCGGTGTTGGACAGGGGTGGGCCTTGCACTTC.

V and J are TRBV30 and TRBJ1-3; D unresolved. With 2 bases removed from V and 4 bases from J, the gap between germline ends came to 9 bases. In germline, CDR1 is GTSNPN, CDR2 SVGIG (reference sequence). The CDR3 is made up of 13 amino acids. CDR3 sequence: CAWSSGFGNTIYF. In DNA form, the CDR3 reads TGTGCCTGGAGTTCGGGGTTCGGAAACACCATATATTTT.

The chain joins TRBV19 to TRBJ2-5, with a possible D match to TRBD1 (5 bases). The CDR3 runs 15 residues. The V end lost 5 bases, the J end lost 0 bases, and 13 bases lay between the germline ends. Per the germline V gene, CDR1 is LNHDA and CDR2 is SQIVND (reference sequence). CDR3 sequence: CASSFSQGNQETQYF. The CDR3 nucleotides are TGTGCCAGTAGTTTCAGTCAGGGTAACCAAGAGACCCAGTACTTC.

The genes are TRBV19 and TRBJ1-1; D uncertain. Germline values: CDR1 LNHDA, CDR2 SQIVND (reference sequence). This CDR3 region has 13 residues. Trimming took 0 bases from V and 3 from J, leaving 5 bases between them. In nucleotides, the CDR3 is TGTGCCAGTAGTATAGAACAGTACACTGAAGCTTTCTTT. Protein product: CASSIEQYTEAFF.

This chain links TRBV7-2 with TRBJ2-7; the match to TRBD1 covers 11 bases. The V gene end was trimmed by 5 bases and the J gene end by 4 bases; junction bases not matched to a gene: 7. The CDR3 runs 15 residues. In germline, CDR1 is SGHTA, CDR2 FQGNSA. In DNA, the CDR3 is TGTGCCAGCAGCCAGGCGGGACAGGGGGTGTACGAGCAGTACTTC. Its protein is CASSQAGQGVYEQYF.

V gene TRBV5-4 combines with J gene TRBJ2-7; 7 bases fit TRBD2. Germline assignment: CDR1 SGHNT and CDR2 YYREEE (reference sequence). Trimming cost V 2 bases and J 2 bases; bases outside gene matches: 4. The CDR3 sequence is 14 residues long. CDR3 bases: TGTGCCAGCAGCTTAGGACTAGGGCCCTACGAGCAGTACTTC. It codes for CASSLGLGPYEQYF.

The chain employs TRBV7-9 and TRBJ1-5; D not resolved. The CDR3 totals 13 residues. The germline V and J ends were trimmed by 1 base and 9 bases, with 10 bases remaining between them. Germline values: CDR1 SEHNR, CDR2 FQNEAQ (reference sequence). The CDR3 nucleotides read TGTGCCAGCAGCTTAGACATTTCGGGGCCCCAGCATTTT. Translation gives CASSLDISGPQHF.

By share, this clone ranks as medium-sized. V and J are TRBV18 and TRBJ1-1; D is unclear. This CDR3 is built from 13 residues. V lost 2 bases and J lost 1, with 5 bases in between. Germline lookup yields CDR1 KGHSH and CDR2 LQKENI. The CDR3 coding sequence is TGTGCCAGCTCACCAGACCCGAACACTGAAGCTTTCTTT. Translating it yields CASSPDPNTEAFF.

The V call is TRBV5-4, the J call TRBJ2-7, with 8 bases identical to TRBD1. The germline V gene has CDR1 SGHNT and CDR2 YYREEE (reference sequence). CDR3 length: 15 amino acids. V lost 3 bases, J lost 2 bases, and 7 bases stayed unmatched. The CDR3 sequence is CASSSLRTGTYEQYF. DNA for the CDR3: TGTGCCAGCAGCTCCCTAAGGACAGGGACCTACGAGCAGTACTTC.

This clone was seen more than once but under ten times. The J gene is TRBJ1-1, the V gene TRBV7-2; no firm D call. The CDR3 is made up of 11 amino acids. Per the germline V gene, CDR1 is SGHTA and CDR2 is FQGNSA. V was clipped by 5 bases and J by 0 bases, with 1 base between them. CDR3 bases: TGTGCCAGCAGCCTGAACACTGAAGCTTTCTTT. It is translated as CASSLNTEAFF.